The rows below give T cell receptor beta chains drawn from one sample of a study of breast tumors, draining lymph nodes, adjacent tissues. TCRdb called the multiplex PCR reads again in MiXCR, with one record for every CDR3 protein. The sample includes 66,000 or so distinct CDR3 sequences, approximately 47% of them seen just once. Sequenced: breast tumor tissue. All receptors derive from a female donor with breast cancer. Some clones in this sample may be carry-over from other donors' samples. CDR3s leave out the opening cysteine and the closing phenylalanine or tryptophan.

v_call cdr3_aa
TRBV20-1 SARDTGTDTQY
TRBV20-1 SARGNRVGNGYT
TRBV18 ASSPGTGGDGYT
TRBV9 ASRGLGTGGSGANVLT
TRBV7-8 ASSLIVYEQY
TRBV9 ASSGWDPHENQPQH
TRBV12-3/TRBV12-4 ASSLRTPSEQF
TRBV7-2 ASSTRGGADTQY
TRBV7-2 ASSLQSSSYGQY
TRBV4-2 ASSQEWLNTEAF
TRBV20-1 SARDPGGPETQY
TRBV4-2 ASSQAGEQF
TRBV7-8 ASSLAGEHNEQF
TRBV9 ASSPVLDNEKLF
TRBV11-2 ASSTPAGGSGNTIY
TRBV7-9 ASGLQQGYNSPLH
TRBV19 ASSRRRGPGETQY
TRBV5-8 ASSLGGLIYNSPLH
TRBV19 ASRGRGTGMSYEQYTDTQY
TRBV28 ASSNSGGGELF
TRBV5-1 ASSLDLGGRVGANVLT
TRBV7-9 ASSRQDSGELF
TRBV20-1 SARRDGATNEKLF
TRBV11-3 ASSHGRTSTSTDTQY
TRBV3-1 ASSHGGRETQY
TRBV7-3 ASSLSRLGGMDTQY
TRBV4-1 ASSQDQTSGRSGWEQY
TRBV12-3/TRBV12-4 ASSFAGANVLT
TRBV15 ATSRDLGAQPQH
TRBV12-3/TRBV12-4 ASSLGQSRAYEQY
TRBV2 ASIEDRINYGYT
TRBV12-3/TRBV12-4 ASSFLQGGNSPLH
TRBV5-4 ASSLDWSPSQY
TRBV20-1 SASKGETQS
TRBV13 ASSVVSRGIQY
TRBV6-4 ATVPQH
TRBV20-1 SAPHRYGYT
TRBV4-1 ASSQGGSGSYNEQF
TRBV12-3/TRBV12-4 ASSLGAGRGTQY
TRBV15 ATSMGGATDTQY
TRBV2 ASTGGTGGSPLH
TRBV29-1 SVARSNTGELF
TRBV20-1 SARDREGTGNT
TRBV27 ASSSRGGPAFEQY
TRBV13 ASSLGWDRGNEKLF
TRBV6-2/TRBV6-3 ASSPDGGPYEQY
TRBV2 ARDRSKLQETQY
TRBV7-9 ASSDSTWGTPSTDTQY
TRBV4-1 ASSQDLGTGPNSPLH
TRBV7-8 AGSSVRGYEQY
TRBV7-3 ASSLVGAGADTQY
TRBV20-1 SARDPSVYGHEQF
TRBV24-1 ATSDIYNEQF
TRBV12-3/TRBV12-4 ASKSGVGGNVLT
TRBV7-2 ASSKLAGDVYEQY